The rows below give T cell receptor beta chains drawn from one sample of a study of lymphopenia after photon versus proton radiotherapy. Only in-frame clones appear in the TCRdb table, and some are missing; sequencing was by immunoSEQ multiplex PCR. The table lists 160,000 or so clones, 70% to 90% of them singletons. Sequenced here: peripheral blood, sampled from a patient treated with photon-based radiotherapy. The source of these receptors is a man in his forties or fifties with gastric cancer. CDR3s leave out the opening cysteine and the closing phenylalanine or tryptophan. The order of the fields is D gene, V gene, CDR3 protein. D genes are given only for firm matches.

NA TRBV13 ASSLVGQPLAKNIQY
TRBD1 TRBV28 ASSFLGQGTANYGYT
NA TRBV6-6 ASSHKQANEQF
TRBD2 TRBV5-5 ASSLVGTSVYEQY
TRBD1 TRBV11-2 ASSSTGGKNQPQH
NA TRBV2 ASSEGWVKNIQY
NA TRBV11-3 AKTGTKETQY
TRBD1 TRBV6-5 ASSLGTGGNEQY
NA TRBV4-1 ASSRSGPYEQY
TRBD1 TRBV7-2 ASSLEGAVAAF
NA TRBV6-1 ASSQEGYTEAF
NA TRBV6-5 ASSYSTRGYGYT
TRBD2 TRBV19 ASSPLAGGADTQY
TRBD1 TRBV5-1 ASSNGQGALEEQY
TRBD1 TRBV4-2 ASSQGQGGNTEAF
TRBD1 TRBV2 ASRGRTGNTEAF
TRBD2 TRBV6-1 ASSEAGEGAGYEQY
NA TRBV30 AWSNQRFYEQY
NA TRBV30 AWSVRAGALNTGELF
TRBD1 TRBV5-4 ASSLGGDREGAF
NA TRBV5-3 ARSGQSGGYT
NA TRBV5-1 ASSLGGVPTNEKLF
NA TRBV7-8 ASSHTVGYEQY
NA TRBV27 ASSQDGSSYNEQF
NA TRBV11-2 ASSSSGGNEAF
TRBD1 TRBV2 ASSEGGTGEAEQY
NA TRBV9 ASSATGRGGSTEAF
TRBD1 TRBV9 ASSETVSGTGGSGGYT
NA TRBV6-6 ASSYSSPGIYEQY
NA TRBV5-4 ASSFPGRETEAF
NA TRBV7-5 VRSLAVMWWTEAF
NA TRBV6-1 ATEGWEKWYGYT
TRBD1 TRBV19 ASSTSPPQGAHGYT
NA TRBV5-8 ASSSGRITSGNTIY
NA TRBV7-9 ASSLRGAKTPGELF
TRBD1 TRBV2 ASSIFTGAGELF
TRBD1 TRBV5-1 ASSLTRDRVNEQF
TRBD2 TRBV5-6 ASSIQGLAGTGELF
TRBD1 TRBV7-9 ASRPTGGDVYT
NA TRBV6-6 ASSYPPPGEQY
TRBD1 TRBV7-9 ASSRQGPSHEQF
NA TRBV29-1 SVESPTRPNEQY
TRBD2 TRBV14 ASSALAGGPSYEQY
NA TRBV11-2 ASSYRTDTQY
NA TRBV7-9 ASSLPSEAF
NA TRBV7-2 ASSLGFGKQETQY